A single sample gave rise to the 3 T cell receptor beta chains below, sequenced in a study of response to subunit inactivated influenza vaccine. TCRdb recomputed calls from the RT-PCR reads with MiXCR, one row per CDR3 protein. The sample yields under 750,000 distinct CDR3 sequences, 12% seen once. The sample here was PBMCs from blood, taken on the day of vaccination. The receptors originated from a man aged 50-59 years who received an inactivated influenza vaccine.

On this clonotype itself: The junction differs from germline at one of its ends, possibly a read error. The CDR3 loop reads CASSSDSGRATNEQFF. CDR3 DNA sequence: TGTGCCAGTAGCTCAGATAGCGGGAGGGCCACGAATGAGCAGTTCTTC. This chain uses TRBV7-6 with TRBJ2-1, with 11 bases fitting TRBD2. Per germline, CDR1 SGHVS and CDR2 FNYEAQ. This CDR3 region has 16 residues.

This clonotype has only a few counts. This chain links TRBV29-1 with TRBJ2-5; D might be TRBD1 (7 bases). V was trimmed by 3 bases and J by 5 bases, leaving 13 bases between them. The CDR3 loop spans 13 amino acids. Germline assignment: CDR1 SQVTM and CDR2 ANQGSEA. CDR3 residues: CSVDLAGGETQYF. The CDR3 DNA sequence: TGCAGCGTTGATCTGGCAGGGGGGGAGACCCAGTACTTC.

This clonotype was picked up many times. CDR3 DNA: TGCAGCGTCCTAGCGGGAACCCTCTACAATGAGCAGTTCTTC. Protein product: CSVLAGTLYNEQFF. The J gene is TRBJ2-1, the V gene TRBV29-1; 9 bases align to TRBD2. Trimming at V came to 6 bases and at J to 3 bases, leaving 6 bases not matched to a gene. Germline V gene data show CDR1 as SQVTM and CDR2 as ANQGSEA. The CDR3 extends over 14 amino acids.